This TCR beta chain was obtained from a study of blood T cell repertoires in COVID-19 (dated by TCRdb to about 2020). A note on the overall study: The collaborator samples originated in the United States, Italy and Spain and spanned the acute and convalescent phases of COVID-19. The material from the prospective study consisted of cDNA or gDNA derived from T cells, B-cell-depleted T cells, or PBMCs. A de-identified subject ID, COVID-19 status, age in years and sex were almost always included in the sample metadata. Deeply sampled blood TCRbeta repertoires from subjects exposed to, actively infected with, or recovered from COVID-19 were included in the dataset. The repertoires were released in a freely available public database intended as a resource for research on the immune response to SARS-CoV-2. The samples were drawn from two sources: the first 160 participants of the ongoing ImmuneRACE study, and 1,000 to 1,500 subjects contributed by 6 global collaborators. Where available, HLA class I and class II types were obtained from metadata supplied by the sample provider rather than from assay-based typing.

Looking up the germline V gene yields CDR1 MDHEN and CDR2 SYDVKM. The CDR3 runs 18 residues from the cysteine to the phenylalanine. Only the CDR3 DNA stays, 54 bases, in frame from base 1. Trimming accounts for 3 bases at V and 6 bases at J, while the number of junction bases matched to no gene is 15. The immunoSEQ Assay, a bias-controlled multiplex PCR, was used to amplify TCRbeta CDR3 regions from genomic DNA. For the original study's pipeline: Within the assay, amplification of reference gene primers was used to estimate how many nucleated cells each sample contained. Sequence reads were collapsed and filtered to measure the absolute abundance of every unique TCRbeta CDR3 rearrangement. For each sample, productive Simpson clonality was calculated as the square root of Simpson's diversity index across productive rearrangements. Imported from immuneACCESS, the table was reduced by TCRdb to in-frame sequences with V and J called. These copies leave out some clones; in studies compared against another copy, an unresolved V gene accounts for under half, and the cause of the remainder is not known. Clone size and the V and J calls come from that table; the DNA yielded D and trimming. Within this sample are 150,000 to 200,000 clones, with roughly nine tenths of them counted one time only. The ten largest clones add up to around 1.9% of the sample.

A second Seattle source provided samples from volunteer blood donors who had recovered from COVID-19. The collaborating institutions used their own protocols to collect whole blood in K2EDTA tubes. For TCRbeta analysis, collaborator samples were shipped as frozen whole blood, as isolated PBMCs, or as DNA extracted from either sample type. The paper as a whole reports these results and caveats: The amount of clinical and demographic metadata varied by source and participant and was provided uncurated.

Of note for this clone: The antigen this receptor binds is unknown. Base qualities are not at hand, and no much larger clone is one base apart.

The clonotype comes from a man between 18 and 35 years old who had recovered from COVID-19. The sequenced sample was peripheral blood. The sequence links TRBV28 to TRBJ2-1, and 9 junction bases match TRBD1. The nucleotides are TGTGCCAGCAGTTTTGGGACAGGGAGGTACGGCATGATCAATGAGCAGTTCTTC. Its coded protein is CASSFGTGRYGMINEQFF.